Listed below are T cell receptor beta chains from one sample, sequenced in a study of blood T cell repertoires in COVID-19. Repertoires were generated with immunoSEQ multiplex PCR, while TCRdb's copy carries only in-frame clones and drops some. This sample has tens of thousands of clones, with more than 65% found just once. Input material: peripheral blood. These receptors were obtained from a man in his 70s with COVID-19, enrolled during active disease. Each CDR3 is given with its conserved first and last residue. Fields, in order: D gene, J gene, V gene, clone size, CDR3 protein, CDR3 DNA. The D gene is left open where the match is weak. Not every row has a clone size; where given, it reads once, few, many or a size class.

D gene: TRBD1
J gene: TRBJ1-2
V gene: TRBV10-2
clone size: once
CDR3 protein: CASSETGVNGYTF
CDR3 DNA: TGCGCCAGCAGTGAGACAGGGGTTAATGGCTACACCTTC

D gene: .
J gene: TRBJ1-1
V gene: TRBV19
clone size: .
CDR3 protein: CASSQRTDNTEAFF
CDR3 DNA: TGTGCCAGTAGTCAAAGGACAGACAACACTGAAGCTTTCTTT

D gene: .
J gene: TRBJ2-7
V gene: TRBV15
clone size: .
CDR3 protein: CATSSPQTGDNEQYF
CDR3 DNA: TGTGCCACCAGCAGCCCTCAGACAGGAGACAACGAGCAGTACTTC

D gene: .
J gene: TRBJ2-1
V gene: TRBV6-5
clone size: .
CDR3 protein: CASSSRGSGNNEQFF
CDR3 DNA: TGTGCCAGCAGTTCCCGGGGTAGCGGTAACAATGAGCAGTTCTTC

D gene: .
J gene: TRBJ1-1
V gene: TRBV6-5
clone size: .
CDR3 protein: CASSYRGGTEAFF
CDR3 DNA: TGTGCCAGCAGTTATCGCGGGGGTACTGAAGCTTTCTTT

D gene: TRBD2
J gene: TRBJ2-7
V gene: TRBV19
clone size: .
CDR3 protein: CASSEAGGRGEQYF
CDR3 DNA: TGTGCCAGTAGTGAGGCGGGAGGTCGGGGCGAGCAGTACTTC

D gene: .
J gene: TRBJ1-1
V gene: TRBV10-3
clone size: .
CDR3 protein: CAISVGQLNTEAFF
CDR3 DNA: TGTGCCATCAGTGTCGGACAGCTGAACACTGAAGCTTTCTTT

D gene: .
J gene: TRBJ1-1
V gene: TRBV6-1
clone size: .
CDR3 protein: CASSEPLRGAHEAFF
CDR3 DNA: TGTGCCAGCAGTGAACCCCTCCGTGGAGCTCATGAAGCTTTCTTT

D gene: .
J gene: TRBJ2-1
V gene: TRBV7-2
clone size: .
CDR3 protein: CASSSPGNEQFF
CDR3 DNA: TGTGCCAGCAGCTCACCAGGGAATGAGCAGTTCTTC

D gene: TRBD2
J gene: TRBJ2-7
V gene: TRBV5-1
clone size: .
CDR3 protein: CASSPGTREIEQYF
CDR3 DNA: TGCGCCAGCAGCCCAGGGACTAGGGAGATCGAGCAGTACTTC

D gene: .
J gene: TRBJ2-2
V gene: TRBV14
clone size: few
CDR3 protein: CASSQDLDSTALNGELFF
CDR3 DNA: TGTGCCAGCAGCCAAGATTTGGATTCGACAGCGTTGAACGGGGAGCTGTTTTTT

D gene: .
J gene: TRBJ1-5
V gene: TRBV2
clone size: .
CDR3 protein: CASTTAGSQPQHF
CDR3 DNA: TGTGCCAGCACCACCGCCGGGTCCCAACCCCAGCATTTT

D gene: TRBD1
J gene: TRBJ2-7
V gene: TRBV7-8
clone size: .
CDR3 protein: CASSPARYRGLPEQYF
CDR3 DNA: TGTGCCAGCAGCCCGGCCCGGTACAGGGGGTTACCCGAGCAGTACTTC

D gene: .
J gene: TRBJ2-2
V gene: TRBV14
clone size: .
CDR3 protein: CASSQDQGRRTGELFF
CDR3 DNA: TGTGCCAGCAGCCAAGATCAAGGCAGGCGCACCGGGGAGCTGTTTTTT

D gene: TRBD2
J gene: TRBJ2-3
V gene: TRBV19
clone size: .
CDR3 protein: CASSSGASGGTDTQYF
CDR3 DNA: TGTGCCAGTAGTTCTGGGGCTAGCGGCGGCACAGATACGCAGTATTTT

D gene: .
J gene: TRBJ2-2
V gene: TRBV6-5
clone size: .
CDR3 protein: CASGGFLVSAGELFF
CDR3 DNA: TGTGCCAGCGGAGGGTTCTTAGTTAGCGCCGGGGAGCTGTTTTTT

D gene: .
J gene: TRBJ1-1
V gene: TRBV19
clone size: medium-sized
CDR3 protein: CASSAGGTEAFF
CDR3 DNA: TGTGCCAGTAGTGCCGGGGGGACTGAAGCTTTCTTT

D gene: .
J gene: TRBJ2-1
V gene: TRBV3-1/TRBV3-2
clone size: .
CDR3 protein: CASPNNTRLGPYNEQFF
CDR3 DNA: TGTGCCAGCCCTAATAATACCCGACTAGGACCCTACAATGAGCAGTTCTTC

D gene: TRBD2
J gene: TRBJ2-1
V gene: TRBV5-4
clone size: .
CDR3 protein: CASSLVGTSGVNEQFF
CDR3 DNA: TGTGCCAGCAGCTTGGTCGGGACTAGCGGGGTCAATGAGCAGTTCTTC

D gene: .
J gene: TRBJ1-2
V gene: TRBV19
clone size: .
CDR3 protein: CASSGQGSGYTF
CDR3 DNA: TGTGCCAGTAGTGGCCAGGGCTCTGGCTACACCTTC

D gene: .
J gene: TRBJ1-5
V gene: TRBV14
clone size: .
CDR3 protein: CASSQRNQPQHF
CDR3 DNA: TGTGCCAGCAGCCAACGGAATCAGCCCCAGCATTTT

D gene: TRBD2
J gene: TRBJ2-3
V gene: TRBV18
clone size: .
CDR3 protein: CASSSGGELAGEADTQYF
CDR3 DNA: TGTGCCAGCTCATCAGGGGGAGAACTAGCGGGAGAGGCAGATACGCAGTATTTT

D gene: TRBD2
J gene: TRBJ2-1
V gene: TRBV28
clone size: .
CDR3 protein: CASSLVVSGSYEQFF
CDR3 DNA: TGTGCCAGCAGTTTAGTCGTTAGCGGGAGCTATGAGCAGTTCTTC

D gene: TRBD2
J gene: TRBJ2-7
V gene: TRBV18
clone size: .
CDR3 protein: CASSPGTSQTYEQYF
CDR3 DNA: TGTGCCAGCTCACCCGGGACTAGTCAAACCTACGAGCAGTACTTC

D gene: TRBD2
J gene: TRBJ2-1
V gene: TRBV3-1/TRBV3-2
clone size: .
CDR3 protein: CASRGTSGAYNEQFF
CDR3 DNA: TGTGCCAGCAGGGGGACTAGCGGAGCCTACAATGAGCAGTTCTTC

D gene: .
J gene: TRBJ1-1
V gene: TRBV5-6
clone size: .
CDR3 protein: CASSPGISYTEAFF
CDR3 DNA: TGTGCCAGCAGCCCCGGGATTTCCTACACTGAAGCTTTCTTT

D gene: .
J gene: TRBJ2-1
V gene: TRBV5-1
clone size: .
CDR3 protein: CASSGGAYNEQFF
CDR3 DNA: TGCGCCAGCAGCGGCGGGGCCTACAATGAGCAGTTCTTC

D gene: .
J gene: TRBJ1-5
V gene: TRBV28
clone size: .
CDR3 protein: CASRGSFNQPQHF
CDR3 DNA: TGTGCCAGCAGGGGCAGTTTTAATCAGCCCCAGCATTTT

D gene: TRBD1
J gene: TRBJ1-2
V gene: TRBV5-1
clone size: .
CDR3 protein: CASSLGEQGAGGYTF
CDR3 DNA: TGCGCCAGCAGCTTGGGCGAGCAGGGGGCAGGTGGCTACACCTTC

D gene: TRBD1
J gene: TRBJ1-2
V gene: TRBV4-2
clone size: few
CDR3 protein: CASSQAGTAAYGYTF
CDR3 DNA: TGTGCCAGCAGCCAGGCCGGGACAGCAGCCTATGGCTACACCTTC

D gene: .
J gene: TRBJ2-5
V gene: TRBV7-2
clone size: .
CDR3 protein: CASSLAYGNQETQYF
CDR3 DNA: TGTGCCAGCAGCTTAGCGTACGGGAACCAAGAGACCCAGTACTTC

D gene: .
J gene: TRBJ2-1
V gene: TRBV4-2
clone size: .
CDR3 protein: CASSTAGDTSEVEQFF
CDR3 DNA: TGTGCCAGCAGCACCGCCGGGGATACGTCTGAGGTAGAGCAGTTCTTC

D gene: .
J gene: TRBJ2-5
V gene: TRBV21-1
clone size: .
CDR3 protein: CASSKGMGQGLTETQYF
CDR3 DNA: TGTGCCAGCAGCAAGGGGATGGGACAGGGGCTGACGGAGACCCAGTACTTC

D gene: TRBD2
J gene: TRBJ2-3
V gene: TRBV7-2
clone size: .
CDR3 protein: CASSLVKLAGGTDTQYF
CDR3 DNA: TGTGCCAGCAGCTTAGTTAAACTAGCGGGAGGTACCGATACGCAGTATTTT

D gene: .
J gene: TRBJ2-3
V gene: TRBV5-5
clone size: .
CDR3 protein: CASSLSVGGGTDTQYF
CDR3 DNA: TGTGCCAGCAGCTTGAGTGTCGGTGGTGGCACAGATACGCAGTATTTT

D gene: TRBD1
J gene: TRBJ2-5
V gene: TRBV7-2
clone size: few
CDR3 protein: CASSFTGGGRETQYF
CDR3 DNA: TGTGCCAGCAGCTTTACAGGGGGCGGAAGGGAGACCCAGTACTTC

D gene: TRBD1
J gene: TRBJ2-2
V gene: TRBV4-1
clone size: .
CDR3 protein: CASSRTRTGNTGELFF
CDR3 DNA: TGCGCCAGCAGCCGAACCCGGACAGGGAACACCGGGGAGCTGTTTTTT